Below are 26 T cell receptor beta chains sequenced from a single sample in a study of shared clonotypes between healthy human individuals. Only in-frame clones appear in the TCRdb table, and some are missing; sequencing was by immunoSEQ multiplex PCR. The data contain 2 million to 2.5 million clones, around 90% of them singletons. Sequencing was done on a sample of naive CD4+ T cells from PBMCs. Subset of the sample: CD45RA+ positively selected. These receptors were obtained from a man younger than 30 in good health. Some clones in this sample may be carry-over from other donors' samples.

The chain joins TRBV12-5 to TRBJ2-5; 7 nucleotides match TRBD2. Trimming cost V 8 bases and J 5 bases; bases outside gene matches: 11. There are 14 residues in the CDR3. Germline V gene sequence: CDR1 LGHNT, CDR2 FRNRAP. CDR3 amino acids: CASSLGAGVETQYF. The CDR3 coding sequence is TGTGCTAGTTCCCTCGGGGCGGGAGTTGAGACCCAGTACTTC. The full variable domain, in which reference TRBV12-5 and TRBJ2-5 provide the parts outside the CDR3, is DARVTQTPRHKVTEMGQEVTMRCQPILGHNTVFWYRQTMMQGLELLAYFRNRAPLDDSGMPKDRFSAEMPDATLATLKIQPSEPRDSAVYFCASSLGAGVETQYFGPGTRLLVL.

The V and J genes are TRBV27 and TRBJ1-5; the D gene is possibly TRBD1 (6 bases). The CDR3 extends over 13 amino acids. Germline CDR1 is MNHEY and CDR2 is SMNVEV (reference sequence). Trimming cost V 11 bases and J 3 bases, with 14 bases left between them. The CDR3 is CASQGRFNQPQHF. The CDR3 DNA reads TGTGCCTCCCAGGGGCGCTTCAATCAGCCCCAGCATTTT.

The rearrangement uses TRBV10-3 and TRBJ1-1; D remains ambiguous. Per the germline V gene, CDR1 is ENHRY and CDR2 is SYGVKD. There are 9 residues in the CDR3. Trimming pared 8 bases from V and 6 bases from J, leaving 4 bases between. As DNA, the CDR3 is TGTGCCATCTATTCTGAAGCTTTCTTT. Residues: CAIYSEAFF.

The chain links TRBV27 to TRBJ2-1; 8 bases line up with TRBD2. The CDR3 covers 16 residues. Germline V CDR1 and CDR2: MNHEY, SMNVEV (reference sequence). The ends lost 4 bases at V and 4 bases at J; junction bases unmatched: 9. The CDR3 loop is CASSYRAGGDYNEQFF. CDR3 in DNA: TGTGCCAGCAGTTATAGGGCGGGAGGCGATTACAATGAGCAGTTCTTC.

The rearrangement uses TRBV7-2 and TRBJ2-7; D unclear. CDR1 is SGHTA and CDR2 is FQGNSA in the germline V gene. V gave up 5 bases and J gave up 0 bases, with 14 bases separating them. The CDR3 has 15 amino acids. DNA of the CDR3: TGTGCCAGCAGCCGATCCCTGGGCAGCTCCTACGAGCAGTACTTC. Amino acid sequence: CASSRSLGSSYEQYF.

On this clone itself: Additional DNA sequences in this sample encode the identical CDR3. CDR3 DNA: TGTGCCAGCAGCGTTACAGGGTCCTATGGCTACACCTTC. Its translation is CASSVTGSYGYTF. The rearrangement links TRBV9 to TRBJ1-2, with a tentative D call TRBD1 (6 bases). V shed 2 bases and J shed 4 bases, with 9 bases lying between them. CDR3 size: 13 residues. Germline V lookup: CDR1 SGDLS, CDR2 YYNGEE.

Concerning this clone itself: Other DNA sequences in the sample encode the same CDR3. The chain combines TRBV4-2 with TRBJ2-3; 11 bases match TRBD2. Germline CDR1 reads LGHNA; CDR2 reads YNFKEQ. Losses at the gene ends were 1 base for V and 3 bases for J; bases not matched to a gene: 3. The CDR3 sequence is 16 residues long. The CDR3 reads CASSQALAGGTDTQYF. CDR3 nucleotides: TGTGCCAGCAGCCAAGCATTAGCGGGAGGGACAGATACGCAGTATTTT.

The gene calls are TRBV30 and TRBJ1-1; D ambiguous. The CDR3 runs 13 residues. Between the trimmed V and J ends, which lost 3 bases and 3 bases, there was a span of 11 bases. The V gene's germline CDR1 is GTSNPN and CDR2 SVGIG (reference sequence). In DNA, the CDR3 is TGTGCCTGGAGATTAGTGGGATACACTGAAGCTTTCTTT. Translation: CAWRLVGYTEAFF.

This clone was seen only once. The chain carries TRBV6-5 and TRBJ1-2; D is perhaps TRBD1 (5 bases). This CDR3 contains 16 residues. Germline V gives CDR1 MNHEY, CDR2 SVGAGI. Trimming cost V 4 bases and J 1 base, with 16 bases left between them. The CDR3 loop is CASSLGPRQHNYGYTF. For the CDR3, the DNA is TGTGCCAGCAGTTTGGGGCCGAGACAGCATAACTATGGCTACACCTTC.

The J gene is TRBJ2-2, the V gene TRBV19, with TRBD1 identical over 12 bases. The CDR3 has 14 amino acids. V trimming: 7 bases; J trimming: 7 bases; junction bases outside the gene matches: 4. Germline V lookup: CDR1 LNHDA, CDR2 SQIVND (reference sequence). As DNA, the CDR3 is TGTGCCAGTAAGGGACAGGGGGCGTTCGGGGAGCTGTTTTTT. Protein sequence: CASKGQGAFGELFF.

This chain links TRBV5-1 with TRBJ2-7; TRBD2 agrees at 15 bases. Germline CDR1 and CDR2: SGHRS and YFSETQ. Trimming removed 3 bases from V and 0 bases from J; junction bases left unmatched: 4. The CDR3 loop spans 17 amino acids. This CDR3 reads CASSWTSGRAVSYEQYF. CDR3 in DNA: TGCGCCAGCAGCTGGACTAGCGGGAGGGCCGTCTCCTACGAGCAGTACTTC.

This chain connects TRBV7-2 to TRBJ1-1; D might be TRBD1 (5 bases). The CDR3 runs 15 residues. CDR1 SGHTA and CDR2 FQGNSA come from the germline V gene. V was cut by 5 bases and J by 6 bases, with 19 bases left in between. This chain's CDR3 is CASSLQTGRGAEAFF. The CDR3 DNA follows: TGTGCCAGCAGCCTACAAACAGGTCGAGGCGCTGAAGCTTTCTTT.

The CDR3 bases are TGTGCCAGTAGTATAACCGGGACAGGTTATCAGCCCCAGCATTTT. This codes for CASSITGTGYQPQHF. This chain connects TRBV19 to TRBJ1-5; 8 bases are shared with TRBD1. From germline, CDR1 is LNHDA and CDR2 SQIVND (reference sequence). With V trimmed by 2 bases and J by 5 bases, 5 bases remained unmatched. The CDR3 runs to 15 residues.

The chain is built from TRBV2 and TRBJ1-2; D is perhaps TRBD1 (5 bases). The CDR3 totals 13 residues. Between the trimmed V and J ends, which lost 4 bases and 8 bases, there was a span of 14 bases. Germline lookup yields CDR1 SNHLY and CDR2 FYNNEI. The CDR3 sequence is CASSAGQVGGYTF. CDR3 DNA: TGTGCCAGCAGTGCAGGACAAGTAGGAGGCTACACCTTC.

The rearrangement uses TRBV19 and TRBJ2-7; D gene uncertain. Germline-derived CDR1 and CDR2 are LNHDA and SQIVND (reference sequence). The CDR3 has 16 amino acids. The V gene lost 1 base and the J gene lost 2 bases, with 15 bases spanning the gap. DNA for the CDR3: TGTGCCAGTAGTATAGTCCCCGGCGCCAGGCCCTACGAGCAGTACTTC. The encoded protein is CASSIVPGARPYEQYF.

The CDR3 nucleotides are TGTGCCACCAGCTGGGGGGCGGGGGGGGCAGATACGCAGTATTTT. Amino acid sequence: CATSWGAGGADTQYF. The genes are TRBV15 and TRBJ2-3, with 9 positions matching TRBD2. Looked up from germline, CDR1 is LNHNV and CDR2 is YYDKDF (reference sequence). V shed 5 bases, J shed 4 bases, and the junction held 7 bases outside the gene matches. This CDR3 region has 15 residues.

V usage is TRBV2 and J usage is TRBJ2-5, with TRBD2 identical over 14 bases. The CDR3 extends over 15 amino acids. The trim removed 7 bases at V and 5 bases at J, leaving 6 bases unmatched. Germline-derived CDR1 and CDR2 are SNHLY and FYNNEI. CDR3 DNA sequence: TGTGCCAGCACAAGACTAGCGGGAGGGGTGGAGACCCAGTACTTC. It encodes CASTRLAGGVETQYF.

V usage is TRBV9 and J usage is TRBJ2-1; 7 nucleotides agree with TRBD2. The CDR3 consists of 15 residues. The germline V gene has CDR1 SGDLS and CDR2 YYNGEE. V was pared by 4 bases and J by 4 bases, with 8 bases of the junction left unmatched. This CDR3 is CASSTERDAYNEQFF. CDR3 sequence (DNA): TGTGCCAGCAGCACCGAGCGGGACGCATACAATGAGCAGTTCTTC.

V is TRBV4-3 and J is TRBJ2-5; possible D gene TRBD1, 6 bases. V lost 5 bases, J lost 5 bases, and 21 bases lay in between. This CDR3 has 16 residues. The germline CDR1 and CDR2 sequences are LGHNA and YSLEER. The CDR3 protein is CASSYGQPKKGETQYF. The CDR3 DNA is TGCGCCAGCAGCTACGGACAGCCCAAAAAAGGGGAGACCCAGTACTTC.

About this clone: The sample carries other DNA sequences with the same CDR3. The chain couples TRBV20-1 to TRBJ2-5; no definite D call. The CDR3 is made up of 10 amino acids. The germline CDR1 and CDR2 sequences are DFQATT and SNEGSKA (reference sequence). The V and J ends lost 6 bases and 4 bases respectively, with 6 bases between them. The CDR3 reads CSATRETQYF. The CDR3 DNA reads TGCAGTGCGACCAGAGAGACCCAGTACTTC.

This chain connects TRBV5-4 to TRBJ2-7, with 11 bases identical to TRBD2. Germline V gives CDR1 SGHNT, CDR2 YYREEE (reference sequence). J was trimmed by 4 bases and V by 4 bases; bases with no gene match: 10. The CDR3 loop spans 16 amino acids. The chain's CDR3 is CASSLGTSGFPYEQYF. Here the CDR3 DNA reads TGTGCCAGCAGCCTTGGGACTAGCGGCTTCCCTTACGAGCAGTACTTC. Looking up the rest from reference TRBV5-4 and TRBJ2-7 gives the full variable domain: ETGVTQSPTHLIKTRGQQVTLRCSSQSGHNTVSWYQQALGQGPQFIFQYYREEENGRGNFPPRFSGLQFPNYSSELNVNALELDDSALYLCASSLGTSGFPYEQYFGPGTRLTVT.

The CDR3 sequence is CASRRRLGDEQFF. CDR3 bases: TGTGCCAGCAGACGAAGACTGGGCGATGAGCAGTTCTTC. V usage is TRBV27 and J usage is TRBJ2-1; D unclear. This CDR3 contains 13 residues. Germline CDR1 MNHEY, CDR2 SMNVEV (reference sequence). Trimming took 6 bases from V and 8 from J, leaving 14 bases between them.

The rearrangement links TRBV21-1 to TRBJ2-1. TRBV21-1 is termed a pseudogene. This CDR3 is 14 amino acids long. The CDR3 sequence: CASSKAGRSNEQFF. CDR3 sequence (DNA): TGTGCCAGCAGCAAGGCCGGACGGAGCAATGAGCAGTTCTTC.

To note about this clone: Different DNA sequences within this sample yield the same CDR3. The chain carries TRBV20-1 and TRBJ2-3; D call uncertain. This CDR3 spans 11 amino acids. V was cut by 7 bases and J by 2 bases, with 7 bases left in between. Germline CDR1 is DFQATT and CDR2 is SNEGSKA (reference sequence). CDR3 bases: TGCAGTGGAGGTTCCACAGATACGCAGTATTTT. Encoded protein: CSGGSTDTQYF.

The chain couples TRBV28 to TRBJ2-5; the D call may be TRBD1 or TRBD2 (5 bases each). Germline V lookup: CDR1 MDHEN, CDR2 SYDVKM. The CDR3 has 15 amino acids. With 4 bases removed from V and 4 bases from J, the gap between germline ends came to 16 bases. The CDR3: CASSSPTTRGETQYF. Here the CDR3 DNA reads TGTGCCAGCAGTTCCCCGACTACAAGGGGAGAGACCCAGTACTTC.

The CDR3 reads CASSPGHQAARQHF. DNA for the CDR3: TGTGCCAGCAGCCCTGGACACCAGGCCGCACGCCAGCATTTT. The V and J genes are TRBV7-2 and TRBJ1-5; TRBD1 is a possible D gene (5 bases). V lost 5 bases to trimming and J lost 12 bases, with 20 bases between them. The germline V gene has CDR1 SGHTA and CDR2 FQGNSA. The CDR3 sequence is 14 residues long. The variable domain in full, with the rest retrieved from reference TRBV7-2 and TRBJ1-5, is GAGVSQSPSNKVTEKGKDVELRCDPISGHTALYWYRQSLGQGLEFLIYFQGNSAPDKSGLPSDRFSAERTGGSVSTLTIQRTQQEDSAVYLCASSPGHQAARQHFGDGTRLSIL.